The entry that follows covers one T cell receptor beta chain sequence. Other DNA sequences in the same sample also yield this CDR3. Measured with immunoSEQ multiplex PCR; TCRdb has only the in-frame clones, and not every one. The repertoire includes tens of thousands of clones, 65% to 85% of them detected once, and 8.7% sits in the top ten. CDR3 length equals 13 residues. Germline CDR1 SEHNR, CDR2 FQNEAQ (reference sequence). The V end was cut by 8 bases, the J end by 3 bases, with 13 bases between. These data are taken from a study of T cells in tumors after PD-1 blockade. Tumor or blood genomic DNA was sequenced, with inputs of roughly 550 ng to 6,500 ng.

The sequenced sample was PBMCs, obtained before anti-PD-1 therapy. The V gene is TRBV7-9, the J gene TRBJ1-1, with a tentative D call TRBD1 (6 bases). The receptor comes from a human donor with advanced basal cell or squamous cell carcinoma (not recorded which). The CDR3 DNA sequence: TGTGCCAGCGCGGCCCCAGGGGACACTGAAGCTTTCTTT. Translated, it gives CASAAPGDTEAFF.